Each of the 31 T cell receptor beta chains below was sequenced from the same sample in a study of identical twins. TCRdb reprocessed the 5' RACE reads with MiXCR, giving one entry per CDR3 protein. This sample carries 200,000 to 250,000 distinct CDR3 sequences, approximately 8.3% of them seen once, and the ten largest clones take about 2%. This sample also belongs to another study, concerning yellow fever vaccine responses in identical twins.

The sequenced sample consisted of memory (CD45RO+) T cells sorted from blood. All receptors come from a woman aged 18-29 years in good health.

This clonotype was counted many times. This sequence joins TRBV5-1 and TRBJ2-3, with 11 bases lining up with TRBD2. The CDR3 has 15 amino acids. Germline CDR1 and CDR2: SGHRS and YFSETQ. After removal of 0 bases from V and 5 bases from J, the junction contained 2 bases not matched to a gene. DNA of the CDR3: TGCGCCAGCAGCTTGGGACTAGCGGGGAGAGATACGCAGTATTTT. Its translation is CASSLGLAGRDTQYF.

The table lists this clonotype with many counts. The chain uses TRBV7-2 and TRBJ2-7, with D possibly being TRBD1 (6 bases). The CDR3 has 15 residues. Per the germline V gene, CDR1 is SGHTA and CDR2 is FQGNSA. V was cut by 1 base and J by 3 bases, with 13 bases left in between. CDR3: CASSLVSGANYEQYF. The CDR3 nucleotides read TGTGCCAGCAGCTTAGTTTCAGGGGCCAACTACGAGCAGTACTTC. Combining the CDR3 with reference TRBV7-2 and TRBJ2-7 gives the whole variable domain GAGVSQSPSNKVTEKGKDVELRCDPISGHTALYWYRQSLGQGLEFLIYFQGNSAPDKSGLPSDRFSAERTGGSVSTLTIQRTQQEDSAVYLCASSLVSGANYEQYFGPGTRLTVT.

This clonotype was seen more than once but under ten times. CDR3 protein: CASSPFGPRGEQYF. The CDR3 nucleotides read TGTGCCAGCAGCCCATTTGGTCCGCGTGGGGAGCAGTACTTC. V and J are TRBV3-1 and TRBJ2-7, with D unclear. V was trimmed by 4 bases and J by 7 bases, leaving 17 bases between them. CDR1 is LGHDT and CDR2 is YNNKEL in the germline V gene (reference sequence). This CDR3 is 14 amino acids long.

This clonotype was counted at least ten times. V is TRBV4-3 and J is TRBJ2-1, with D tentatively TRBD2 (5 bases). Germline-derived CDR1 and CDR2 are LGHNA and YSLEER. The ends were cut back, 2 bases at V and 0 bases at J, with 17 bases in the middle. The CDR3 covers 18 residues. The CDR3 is CASSQRWGAVLSYNEQFF. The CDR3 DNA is TGCGCCAGCAGCCAAAGGTGGGGAGCGGTACTCTCCTACAATGAGCAGTTCTTC.

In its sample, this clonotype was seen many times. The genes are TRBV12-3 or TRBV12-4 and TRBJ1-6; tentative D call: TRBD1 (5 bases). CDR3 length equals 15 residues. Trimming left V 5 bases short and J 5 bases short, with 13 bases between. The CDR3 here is CASSAQGKDNSPLHF. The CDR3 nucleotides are TGTGCCAGCAGTGCTCAGGGAAAGGATAATTCACCCCTCCACTTT.

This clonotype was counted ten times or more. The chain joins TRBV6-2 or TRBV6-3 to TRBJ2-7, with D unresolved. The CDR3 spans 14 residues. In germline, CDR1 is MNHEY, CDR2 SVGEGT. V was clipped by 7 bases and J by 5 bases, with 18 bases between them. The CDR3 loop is CASTWTAVKNEQYF. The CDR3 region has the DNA TGTGCCAGCACCTGGACGGCCGTGAAGAACGAGCAGTACTTC.

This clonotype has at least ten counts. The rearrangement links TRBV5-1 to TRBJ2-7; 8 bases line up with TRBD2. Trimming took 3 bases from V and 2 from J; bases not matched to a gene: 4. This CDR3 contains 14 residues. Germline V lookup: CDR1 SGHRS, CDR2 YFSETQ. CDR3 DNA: TGCGCCAGCAGCTATCGGGGGGGCACCTACGAGCAGTACTTC. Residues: CASSYRGGTYEQYF.

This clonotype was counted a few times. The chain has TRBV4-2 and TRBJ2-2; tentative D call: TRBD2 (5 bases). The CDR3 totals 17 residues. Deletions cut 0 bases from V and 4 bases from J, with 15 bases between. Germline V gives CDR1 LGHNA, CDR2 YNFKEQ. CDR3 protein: CASSQDSTSRGTGELFF. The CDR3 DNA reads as TGTGCCAGCAGCCAAGATTCTACTTCCCGGGGCACCGGGGAGCTGTTTTTT.

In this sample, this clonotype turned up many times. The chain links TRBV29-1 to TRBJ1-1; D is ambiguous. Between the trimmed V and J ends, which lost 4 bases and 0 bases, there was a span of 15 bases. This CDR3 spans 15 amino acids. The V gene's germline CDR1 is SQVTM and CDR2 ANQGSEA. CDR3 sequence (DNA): TGCAGCGTTGTATCCTCGGGTCGTTTGAACACTGAAGCTTTCTTT. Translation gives CSVVSSGRLNTEAFF.

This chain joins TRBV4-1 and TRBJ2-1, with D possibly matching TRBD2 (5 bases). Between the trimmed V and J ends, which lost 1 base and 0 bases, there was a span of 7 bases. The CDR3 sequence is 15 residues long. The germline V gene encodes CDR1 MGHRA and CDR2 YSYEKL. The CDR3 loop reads CASSQGLFSYNEQFF. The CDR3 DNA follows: TGCGCCAGCAGCCAAGGACTATTCTCCTACAATGAGCAGTTCTTC.

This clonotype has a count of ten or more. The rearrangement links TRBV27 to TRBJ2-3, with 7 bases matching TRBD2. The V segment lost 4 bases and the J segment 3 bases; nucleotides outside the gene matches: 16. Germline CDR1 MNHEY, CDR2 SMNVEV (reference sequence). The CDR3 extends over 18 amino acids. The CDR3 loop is CASSWGLFSGKRTDTQYF. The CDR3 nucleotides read TGTGCCAGCAGTTGGGGGTTATTCAGCGGGAAACGTACAGATACGCAGTATTTT.

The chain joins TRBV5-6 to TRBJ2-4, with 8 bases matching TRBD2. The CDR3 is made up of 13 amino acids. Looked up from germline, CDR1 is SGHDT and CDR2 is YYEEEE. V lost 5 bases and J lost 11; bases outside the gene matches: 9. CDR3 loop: CASRPAGGGVQYF. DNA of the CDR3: TGTGCCAGCAGGCCGGCGGGGGGTGGCGTTCAGTACTTC.

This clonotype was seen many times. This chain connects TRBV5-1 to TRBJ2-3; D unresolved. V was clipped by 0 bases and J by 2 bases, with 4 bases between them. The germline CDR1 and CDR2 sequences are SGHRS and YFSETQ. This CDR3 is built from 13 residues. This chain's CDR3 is CASSLGPTDTQYF. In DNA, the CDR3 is TGCGCCAGCAGCTTGGGTCCCACAGATACGCAGTATTTT.

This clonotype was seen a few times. The chain's CDR3 is CASSYWASTGGYTDTQYF. The CDR3 DNA reads as TGTGCCAGCAGTTACTGGGCCTCGACAGGGGGCTACACAGATACGCAGTATTTT. V and J are TRBV6-5 and TRBJ2-3; TRBD1 matches at 10 bases. Germline CDR1 MNHEY, CDR2 SVGAGI. This CDR3 spans 18 amino acids. Unmatched junction bases numbered 9, after V lost 1 base and J lost 2 bases.

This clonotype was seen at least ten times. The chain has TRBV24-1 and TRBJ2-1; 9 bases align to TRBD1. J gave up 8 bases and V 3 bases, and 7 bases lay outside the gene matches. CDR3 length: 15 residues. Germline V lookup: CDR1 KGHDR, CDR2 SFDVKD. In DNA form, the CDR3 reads TGTGCCACCAGTGATCCGGGACAGGGTTTGCATGAGCAGTTCTTC. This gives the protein CATSDPGQGLHEQFF.

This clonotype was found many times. The CDR3, as DNA: TGCAGTGCCAGGACTAGCGGGCTATACGAGCAGTACTTC. Translated: CSARTSGLYEQYF. The rearrangement joins TRBV20-1 to TRBJ2-7, with 11 bases matching TRBD2. This CDR3 is built from 13 residues. Germline lookup yields CDR1 DFQATT and CDR2 SNEGSKA (reference sequence). The V gene end was trimmed by 6 bases and the J gene end by 4 bases; junction bases not matched to a gene: 5.

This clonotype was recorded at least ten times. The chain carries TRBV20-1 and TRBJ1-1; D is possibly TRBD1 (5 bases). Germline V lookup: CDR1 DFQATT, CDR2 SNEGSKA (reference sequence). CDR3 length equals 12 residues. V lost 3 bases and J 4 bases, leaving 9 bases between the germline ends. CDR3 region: CSASQGVTEAFF. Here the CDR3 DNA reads TGCAGTGCTAGTCAGGGCGTCACTGAAGCTTTCTTT.

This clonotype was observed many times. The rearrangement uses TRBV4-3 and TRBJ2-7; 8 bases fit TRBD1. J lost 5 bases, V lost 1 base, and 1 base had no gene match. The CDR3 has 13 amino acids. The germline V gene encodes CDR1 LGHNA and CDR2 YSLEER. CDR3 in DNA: TGCGCCAGCAGCCAAGGGACAGGGAACGAGCAGTACTTC. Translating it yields CASSQGTGNEQYF.

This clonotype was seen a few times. The CDR3 region is CASSLGRGQTQYF. CDR3 DNA: TGTGCCAGCAGTTTGGGGCGGGGGCAGACCCAGTACTTC. This chain links TRBV6-2 or TRBV6-3 with TRBJ2-5; TRBD2 might be the D (7 bases). V shed 4 bases and J shed 6 bases, with 12 bases lying between them. The germline gives CDR1 MNHEY, CDR2 SVGEGT. This CDR3 region has 13 residues.

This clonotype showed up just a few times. The CDR3 bases are TGTGCCAGCAGTGACGCAGGACTAGAGGCCGGGGAGCTGTTTTTT. As protein: CASSDAGLEAGELFF. The genes are TRBV6-4 and TRBJ2-2; TRBD2 matches 7 bases. CDR1 is MRHNA and CDR2 is SNTAGT in the germline V gene. CDR3 size: 15 residues. Unmatched junction bases numbered 6, after V lost 2 bases and J lost 6 bases.

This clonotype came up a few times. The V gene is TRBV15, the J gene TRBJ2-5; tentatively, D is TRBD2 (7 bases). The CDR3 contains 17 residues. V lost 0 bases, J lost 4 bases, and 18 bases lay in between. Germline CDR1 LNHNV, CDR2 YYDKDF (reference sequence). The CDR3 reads CATSRDRGGWRGETQYF. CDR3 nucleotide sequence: TGTGCCACCAGCAGAGATCGCGGGGGCTGGCGTGGAGAGACCCAGTACTTC.

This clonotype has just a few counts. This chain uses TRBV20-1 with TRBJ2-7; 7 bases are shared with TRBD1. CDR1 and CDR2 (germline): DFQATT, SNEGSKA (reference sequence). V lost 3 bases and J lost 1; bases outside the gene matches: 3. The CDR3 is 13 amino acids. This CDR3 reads CSARDRRSYEQYF. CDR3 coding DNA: TGCAGTGCTAGGGACAGGCGATCCTACGAGCAGTACTTC.

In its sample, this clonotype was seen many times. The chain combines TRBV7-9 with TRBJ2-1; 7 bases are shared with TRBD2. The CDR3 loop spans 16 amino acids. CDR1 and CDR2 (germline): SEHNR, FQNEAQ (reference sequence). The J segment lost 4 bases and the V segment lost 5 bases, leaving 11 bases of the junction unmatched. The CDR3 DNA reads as TGTGCCAGCAGCGCGCGGGGACTACCCGAATACAATGAGCAGTTCTTC. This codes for CASSARGLPEYNEQFF.

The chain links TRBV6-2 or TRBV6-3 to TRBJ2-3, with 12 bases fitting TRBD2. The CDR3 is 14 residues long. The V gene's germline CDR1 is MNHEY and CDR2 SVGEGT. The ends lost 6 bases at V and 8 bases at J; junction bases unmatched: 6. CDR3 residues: CASRLLAGGRTQYF. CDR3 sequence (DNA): TGTGCCAGCAGATTACTAGCGGGAGGTCGTACGCAGTATTTT.

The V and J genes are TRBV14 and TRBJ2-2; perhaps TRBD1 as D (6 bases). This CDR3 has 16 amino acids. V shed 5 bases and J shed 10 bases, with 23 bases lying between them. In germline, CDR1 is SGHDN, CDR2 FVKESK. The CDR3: CASSYFSPQGVQELFF. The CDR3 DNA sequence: TGTGCCAGCAGCTACTTCTCCCCACAGGGCGTTCAGGAGCTGTTTTTT. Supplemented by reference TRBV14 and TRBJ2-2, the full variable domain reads EAGVTQFPSHSVIEKGQTVTLRCDPISGHDNLYWYRRVMGKEIKFLLHFVKESKQDESGMPNNRFLAERTGGTYSTLKVQPAELEDSGVYFCASSYFSPQGVQELFFGEGSRLTVL.

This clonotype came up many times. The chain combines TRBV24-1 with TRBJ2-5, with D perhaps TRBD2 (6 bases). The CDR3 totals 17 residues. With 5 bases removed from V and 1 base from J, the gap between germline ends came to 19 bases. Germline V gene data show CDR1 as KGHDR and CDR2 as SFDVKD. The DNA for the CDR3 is TGTGCCACCAGTGGCCGAAGCGGAGGGGCTACCCAAGAGACCCAGTACTTC. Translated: CATSGRSGGATQETQYF.

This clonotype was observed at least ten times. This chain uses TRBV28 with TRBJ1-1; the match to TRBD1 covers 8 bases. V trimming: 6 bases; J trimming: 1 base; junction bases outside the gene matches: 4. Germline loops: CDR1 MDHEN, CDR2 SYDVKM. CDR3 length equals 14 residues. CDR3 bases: TGTGCCAGCAGCCGTACAGGGGGGAACACTGAAGCTTTCTTT. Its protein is CASSRTGGNTEAFF.

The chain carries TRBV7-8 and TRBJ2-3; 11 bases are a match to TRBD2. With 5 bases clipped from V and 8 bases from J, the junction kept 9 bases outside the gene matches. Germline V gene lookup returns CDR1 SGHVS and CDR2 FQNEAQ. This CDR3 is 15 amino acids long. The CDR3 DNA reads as TGTGCCAGCAGCCCGACTAGCGGGGCGGGTGGTACGCAGTATTTT. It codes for CASSPTSGAGGTQYF.

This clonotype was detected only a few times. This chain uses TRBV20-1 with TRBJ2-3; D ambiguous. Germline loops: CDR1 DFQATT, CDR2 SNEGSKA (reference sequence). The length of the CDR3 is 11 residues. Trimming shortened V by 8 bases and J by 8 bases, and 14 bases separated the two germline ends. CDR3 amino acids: CSPKGSLTQYF. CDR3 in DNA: TGCAGTCCGAAAGGTTCCCTTACGCAGTATTTT.

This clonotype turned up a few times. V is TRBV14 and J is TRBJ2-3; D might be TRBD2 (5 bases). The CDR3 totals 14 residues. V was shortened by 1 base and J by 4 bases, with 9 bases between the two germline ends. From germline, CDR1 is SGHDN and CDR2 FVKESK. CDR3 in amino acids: CASSQGGFADTQYF. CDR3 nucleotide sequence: TGTGCCAGCAGCCAAGGCGGGTTTGCAGATACGCAGTATTTT.

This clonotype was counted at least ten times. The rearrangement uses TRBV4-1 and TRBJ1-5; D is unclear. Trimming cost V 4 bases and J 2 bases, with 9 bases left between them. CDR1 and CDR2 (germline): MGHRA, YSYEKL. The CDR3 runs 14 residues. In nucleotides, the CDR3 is TGCGCCAGCAGCCCAGTGCTGGGCAATCAGCCCCAGCATTTT. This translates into CASSPVLGNQPQHF.